The 22 T cell receptor beta chains listed next were all sequenced from one sample in a study of shared clonotypes between healthy human individuals. Produced via immunoSEQ multiplex PCR; TCRdb's table is partial and in-frame only. The repertoire has about 480,000 clones, about three quarters of them found once; the top ten carry roughly an eighth. Sequenced: PBMCs. Every receptor here comes from a woman in her forties in good health. Some clones in this sample may be carry-over from other donors' samples.

This chain joins TRBV28 and TRBJ2-6, with TRBD1 matching 8 bases. CDR3 length: 18 residues. The germline V gene has CDR1 MDHEN and CDR2 SYDVKM. V gave up 3 bases and J gave up 1 base; unmatched junction bases: 8. As DNA, the CDR3 is TGTGCCAGCAGTTTTCGGACAGGGCGAGTTTCTGGGGCCAACGTCCTGACTTTC. Residues: CASSFRTGRVSGANVLTF.

This clone has only one observation. The chain is built from TRBV19 and TRBJ2-1; possible D gene TRBD2, 6 bases. The CDR3 spans 13 residues. The V end was cut by 7 bases, the J end by 2 bases, with 9 bases between. Germline V gives CDR1 LNHDA, CDR2 SQIVND (reference sequence). The DNA for the CDR3 is TGTGCCAGTAAGGAGGGAACCTACAATGAGCAGTTCTTC. This sequence encodes CASKEGTYNEQFF.

In DNA form, the CDR3 reads TGCGCCAGCAGCTTGGGTATAGCGTCAGATGAGCAGTTCTTC. Its protein is CASSLGIASDEQFF. V is TRBV5-1 and J is TRBJ2-1; the D gene is possibly TRBD2 (5 bases). CDR1 and CDR2 (germline): SGHRS, YFSETQ. Deletions cut 0 bases from V and 8 bases from J, with 12 bases between. The CDR3 consists of 14 residues.

This chain connects TRBV7-9 to TRBJ2-7; 7 bases are shared with TRBD1. V lost 5 bases and J lost 3; bases outside the gene matches: 7. CDR3 length: 14 residues. Germline loops: CDR1 SEHNR, CDR2 FQNEAQ (reference sequence). DNA of the CDR3: TGTGCCAGCAGCATACCGGGACAGATCTACGAGCAGTACTTC. It yields the protein CASSIPGQIYEQYF. Full variable domain (outside the CDR3, taken from reference TRBV7-9 and TRBJ2-7): DTGVSQNPRHKITKRGQNVTFRCDPISEHNRLYWYRQTLGQGPEFLTYFQNEAQLEKSRLLSDRFSAERPKGSFSTLEIQRTEQGDSAMYLCASSIPGQIYEQYFGPGTRLTVT.

The chain is built from TRBV11-2 and TRBJ1-2, with D unclear. Looked up from germline, CDR1 is SGHAT and CDR2 is FQNNGV. V lost 0 bases, J lost 6 bases, and 11 bases lay in between. CDR3 length equals 14 residues. Here the CDR3 reads CASSLDRRVHGYTF. In DNA, the CDR3 is TGTGCCAGCAGCTTAGATCGGAGGGTTCATGGCTACACCTTC.

The chain couples TRBV28 to TRBJ2-3, with D perhaps matching TRBD1 or TRBD2 (5 bases each). The V gene's germline CDR1 is MDHEN and CDR2 SYDVKM. The CDR3 has 16 amino acids. Trimming removed 1 base at V and 0 bases at J, with 11 bases between. The CDR3 DNA reads as TGTGCCAGCAGTTTATCAGGGACCACTAGCACAGATACGCAGTATTTT. This translates into CASSLSGTTSTDTQYF.

This clone was counted only a few times. The chain carries TRBV6-5 and TRBJ1-1; D is ambiguous. This CDR3 has 13 amino acids. The germline V gene has CDR1 MNHEY and CDR2 SVGAGI. With 6 bases removed from V and 4 bases from J, the gap between germline ends came to 12 bases. CDR3 DNA sequence: TGTGCCAGCAGGGGTCCCAAGGGCACTGAAGCTTTCTTT. This gives the protein CASRGPKGTEAFF.

The chain links TRBV7-6 to TRBJ2-7, with D unclear. The CDR3 length is 13 residues. Germline loops: CDR1 SGHVS, CDR2 FNYEAQ. The V end lost 0 bases, the J end lost 10 bases, and 13 bases lay between the germline ends. In DNA, the CDR3 is TGTGCCAGCAGCTTAGCACTTCAGTCGCACCAGTACTTC. It translates to CASSLALQSHQYF.

This clone was found a few times. The genes are TRBV28 and TRBJ1-2; no clear D gene. V shed 2 bases and J shed 3 bases, with 4 bases lying between them. The V gene's germline CDR1 is MDHEN and CDR2 SYDVKM. The CDR3 loop spans 12 amino acids. This CDR3 is CASSLNDYGYTF. In DNA, the CDR3 is TGTGCCAGCAGTTTAAACGACTATGGCTACACCTTC.

The chain carries TRBV4-2 and TRBJ2-5, with unresolved D. Trimming removed 1 base at V and 5 bases at J, with 14 bases between. Germline V gives CDR1 LGHNA, CDR2 YNFKEQ. The CDR3 has 15 amino acids. The DNA of the CDR3 is TGTGCCAGCAGCCAAGTTTTGGGCTATATGGAGACCCAGTACTTC. It translates to CASSQVLGYMETQYF.

This rearrangement joins TRBV13 to TRBJ2-3, with TRBD2 matching over 16 bases. The germline V gene encodes CDR1 PRHDT and CDR2 FYEKMQ (reference sequence). The V segment lost 5 bases and the J segment 4 bases; nucleotides outside the gene matches: 15. The CDR3 covers 20 residues. The CDR3 loop is CASSPGPGTSGRAKSDTQYF. CDR3 bases: TGTGCCAGCAGCCCTGGGCCCGGGACTAGCGGGAGGGCGAAGTCAGATACGCAGTATTTT. The variable domain in full, completed from reference TRBV13 and TRBJ2-3, reads AAGVIQSPRHLIKEKRETATLKCYPIPRHDTVYWYQQGPGQDPQFLISFYEKMQSDKGSIPDRFSAQQFSDYHSELNMSSLELGDSALYFCASSPGPGTSGRAKSDTQYFGPGTRLTVL.

This clone was recorded only once. As DNA, the CDR3 is TGTGCCTGGAGTAGGGGGGCGGGCAATCAGCCCCAGCATTTT. It encodes CAWSRGAGNQPQHF. The chain combines TRBV30 with TRBJ1-5, with a possible D match to TRBD1 (6 bases). The germline V gene has CDR1 GTSNPN and CDR2 SVGIG (reference sequence). The CDR3 consists of 14 residues. Trimming shortened V by 2 bases and J by 2 bases, and 10 bases separated the two germline ends.

J is TRBJ2-7 and V is TRBV6-1; 8 bases are a match to TRBD2. Germline V lookup: CDR1 MNHNS, CDR2 SASEGT. V was clipped by 7 bases and J by 3 bases; unmatched bases: 8. This CDR3 region has 14 residues. For the CDR3, the DNA is TGTGCCAGCACCCCCAGCGGGAGAATCTACGAGCAGTACTTC. Translation: CASTPSGRIYEQYF.

This chain links TRBV6-1 with TRBJ1-2; no clear D gene. V was clipped by 4 bases and J by 5 bases, with 5 bases between them. The length of the CDR3 is 11 residues. CDR1 is MNHNS, CDR2 SASEGT, per germline. The CDR3 DNA follows: TGTGCCAGCAGTGGAGGGTATGGCTACACCTTC. This gives the protein CASSGGYGYTF.

V and J are TRBV10-3 and TRBJ2-3, with 12 bases that match TRBD2. This CDR3 is built from 16 residues. With V trimmed by 0 bases and J by 4 bases, 2 bases remained unmatched. Germline V lookup: CDR1 ENHRY, CDR2 SYGVKD. The CDR3 nucleotides read TGTGCCATCAGTGAGTCGGCTAGCGGGAGGGCAGATACGCAGTATTTT. The encoded protein is CAISESASGRADTQYF.

This chain links TRBV28 with TRBJ2-3, with a weak D call TRBD2 (6 bases). Germline CDR1 is MDHEN and CDR2 is SYDVKM. V was shortened by 8 bases and J by 4 bases, with 16 bases between the two germline ends. This CDR3 region has 14 residues. The CDR3: CASGVGGHADTQYF. The CDR3 nucleotides are TGTGCCAGCGGGGTGGGAGGTCACGCAGATACGCAGTATTTT.

The chain joins TRBV28 to TRBJ2-5; D gene unclear. Gene TRBJ2-7 matches the end of the DNA better, so the J call may be wrong. CDR3 length: 11 amino acids. The germline V gene encodes CDR1 MDHEN and CDR2 SYDVKM. This CDR3 is CASSPLSEQYF. Written as DNA, the CDR3 is TGTGCCAGCAGTCCCTTGTCCGAGCAGTACTTC.

The V gene is TRBV19, the J gene TRBJ2-7; the match to TRBD2 covers 7 bases. Germline V lookup: CDR1 LNHDA, CDR2 SQIVND (reference sequence). After removal of 4 bases from V and 2 bases from J, the junction contained 5 bases not matched to a gene. This CDR3 is 14 amino acids long. The CDR3 loop reads CASSSGSFTYEQYF. CDR3 sequence (DNA): TGTGCCAGTAGTAGCGGGAGTTTCACCTACGAGCAGTACTTC.

The V gene is TRBV13, the J gene TRBJ2-7; 7 bases line up with TRBD1. Losses at the gene ends were 0 bases for V and 3 bases for J; bases not matched to a gene: 5. The CDR3 covers 15 residues. Germline V CDR1 and CDR2: PRHDT, FYEKMQ (reference sequence). CDR3 residues: CASSLGPGQNYEQYF. In DNA form, the CDR3 reads TGTGCCAGCAGCTTAGGGCCGGGACAGAACTACGAGCAGTACTTC.

This clone has just a few counts. The chain couples TRBV27 to TRBJ2-2; D uncertain. V dropped 3 bases and J dropped 6 bases, with 2 bases sitting between them. Germline CDR1 reads MNHEY; CDR2 reads SMNVEV (reference sequence). This CDR3 is built from 11 residues. CDR3 protein: CASSFAGELFF. CDR3 in DNA: TGTGCCAGCAGTTTCGCCGGGGAGCTGTTTTTT.

This clone was recorded only once. This chain connects TRBV30 to TRBJ1-1; D is uncertain. Germline CDR1 reads GTSNPN; CDR2 reads SVGIG (reference sequence). The CDR3 has 13 amino acids. Between the trimmed V and J ends, which lost 4 bases and 6 bases, there was a span of 15 bases. The CDR3 region has the DNA TGTGCCTGGAATGAGGCGGGGTACGCTGAAGCTTTCTTT. Amino acids: CAWNEAGYAEAFF.

The chain carries TRBV19 and TRBJ2-3; perhaps TRBD2 as D (6 bases). Germline V CDR1 and CDR2: LNHDA, SQIVND (reference sequence). There are 14 residues in the CDR3. V was shortened by 8 bases and J by 1 base, with 13 bases between the two germline ends. CDR3 loop: CASPGRDRTDTQYF. DNA of the CDR3: TGTGCCAGTCCGGGGCGGGATCGCACAGATACGCAGTATTTT.